The present T cell receptor beta chain was sequenced within a study of blood T cell repertoires in COVID-19. Study in general: Samples taken during acute and convalescent COVID-19 were collected in the United States, Italy and Spain. Nucleic acid was either cDNA or gDNA, and it came from T cells, B-cell-depleted T cells, or PBMCs.

The V and J ends lost 6 bases and 0 bases, in that order; junction bases with no gene match: 5. The CDR3 loop spans 14 amino acids. Germline V lookup: CDR1 MNHEY, CDR2 SMNVEV (reference sequence). Authors' analysis steps: The assay estimated nucleated cells by amplifying reference gene primers. Sequencing used immunoSEQ multiplex PCR; TCRdb keeps in-frame clones, though not all of them. The V and J calls and clone size come from that table; D and trimming were worked out from the DNA. Among hundreds of thousands of clones listed, 88% were seen once. This sequence was found in a man younger than 35 with active or convalescent COVID-19. The sample taken for sequencing was peripheral blood. This chain connects TRBV27 to TRBJ2-7, with TRBD2 matching over 7 bases. This chain's CDR3 is CASRAGTNSYEQYF. The CDR3 DNA reads TGTGCCAGCAGGGCAGGGACTAACTCCTACGAGCAGTACTTC.